The 21 T cell receptor beta chains below come from one sample, sequenced in a study of T cells in Graves' hyperthyroidism and ophthalmopathy. Amplified regions were TCR beta CDR3 sequences from RNA transcripts. First-round RT-PCR with HTBI primers amplified the TCR CDR3 region. MiXCR, run by TCRdb on the multiplex PCR reads, gives a single entry per CDR3 protein. The sample consists of 350,000 or so distinct CDR3 sequences, around 20% of them appearing once. Sample: blood. These receptor sequences come from a woman aged 45-60 years with Graves' hyperthyroidism.

This clonotype came up many times. The chain has TRBV12-3 or TRBV12-4 and TRBJ2-1; 8 bases match TRBD2. J gave up 6 bases and V 6 bases, and 7 bases lay outside the gene matches. The length of the CDR3 is 14 residues. The CDR3 nucleotides are TGTGCCAGCAGCCGGGGGGGGAGAAGCAATGAGCAGTTCTTC. Protein sequence: CASSRGGRSNEQFF.

A word on this clonotype: Given the absence of the conserved phenylalanine or tryptophan at the CDR3 end, a read error is likely. This chain links TRBV12-3 or TRBV12-4 with TRBJ1-3; a weak D match, TRBD1 (6 bases). The CDR3 runs 13 residues. Written as DNA, the CDR3 is TGTGCCAGCAGTCAGGGGACTGGAGACACCATATATCTT. Amino acid sequence: CASSQGTGDTIYL.

This clonotype was counted between two and nine times. This chain uses TRBV19 with TRBJ2-5, with a possible D match to TRBD1 (6 bases). This CDR3 comprises 15 residues. Germline V CDR1 and CDR2: LNHDA, SQIVND (reference sequence). Trimming took 5 bases from V and 5 from J, leaving 18 bases between them. CDR3 residues: CASSPDSTVRETQYF. The CDR3, as DNA: TGTGCCAGTAGTCCGGACAGTACCGTCAGGGAGACCCAGTACTTC.

Ten or more counts support this clonotype. DNA for the CDR3: TGTGCCAGCAGTGACCCCAGAGATTACAATGAGCAGTTCTTC. Its translation: CASSDPRDYNEQFF. The rearrangement joins TRBV2 to TRBJ2-1; D remains ambiguous. This CDR3 region has 14 residues. Germline V gene sequence: CDR1 SNHLY, CDR2 FYNNEI. V gave up 3 bases and J gave up 4 bases, with 10 bases separating them.

This clonotype was seen at least ten times. This chain links TRBV12-3 or TRBV12-4 with TRBJ2-7; 9 nucleotides match TRBD1. V lost 6 bases and J lost 3; bases outside the gene matches: 6. The CDR3 is 14 amino acids. The CDR3 loop is CASSRTGVGYEQYF. In DNA, the CDR3 is TGTGCCAGCAGCCGGACAGGGGTAGGCTACGAGCAGTACTTC.

This clonotype has a count of ten or more. The chain couples TRBV20-1 to TRBJ2-1, with 10 positions matching TRBD2. Germline CDR1 DFQATT, CDR2 SNEGSKA (reference sequence). J lost 2 bases, V lost 6 bases, and 7 bases had no gene match. CDR3 length: 15 residues. CDR3 amino acids: CSAKELAGTYNEQFF. As DNA, the CDR3 is TGCAGTGCGAAAGAACTAGCGGGGACCTACAATGAGCAGTTCTTC.

This clonotype was observed at least ten times. The chain carries TRBV6-1 and TRBJ2-7; unclear D gene. This CDR3 is 12 amino acids long. Deletions cut 5 bases from V and 3 bases from J, with 8 bases between. Germline CDR1 is MNHNS and CDR2 is SASEGT. The CDR3 here is CASSPVLYEQYF. CDR3 nucleotides: TGTGCCAGCAGTCCTGTTCTCTACGAGCAGTACTTC.

In its sample, this clonotype was seen a few times. The CDR3 region has the DNA TGCAGTGCTAGAGCTCCGGGGGAAAAACTGTTTTTT. Translated: CSARAPGEKLFF. The rearrangement joins TRBV20-1 to TRBJ1-4; no definite D call. The V gene's germline CDR1 is DFQATT and CDR2 SNEGSKA (reference sequence). The CDR3 length is 12 residues. V shed 1 base and J shed 8 bases, with 8 bases lying between them.

This clonotype was recorded many times. The rearrangement joins TRBV2 to TRBJ1-5, with a tentative D call TRBD1 (5 bases). Trimming took off 3 bases at V and 6 bases at J, with 15 bases between the two ends. The CDR3 sequence is 15 residues long. The V gene's germline CDR1 is SNHLY and CDR2 FYNNEI. The CDR3 loop is CASSEETGPLQPQHF. CDR3 nucleotides: TGTGCCAGCAGTGAGGAAACAGGACCCCTTCAGCCCCAGCATTTT.

In its sample, this clonotype was seen a few times. This rearrangement joins TRBV5-1 to TRBJ2-7; no clear D gene. Germline V gene lookup returns CDR1 SGHRS and CDR2 YFSETQ. Trimming stripped 5 bases from V and 0 bases from J, with 9 bases between. This CDR3 is 13 amino acids long. The CDR3 DNA sequence: TGCGCCAGCAGGTTATCGAGCTCCTACGAGCAGTACTTC. This gives the protein CASRLSSSYEQYF.

At least ten counts were recorded for this clonotype. The chain uses TRBV5-6 and TRBJ2-6, with unresolved D. V lost 5 bases and J lost 2, with 11 bases in between. The V gene's germline CDR1 is SGHDT and CDR2 YYEEEE. The CDR3 spans 15 residues. CDR3 sequence (DNA): TGTGCCAGCAGTTTCCGTGGCACTGGGGCCAACGTCCTGACTTTC. Translated: CASSFRGTGANVLTF.

This clonotype came up a few times. The chain combines TRBV7-9 with TRBJ1-2, with D possibly matching TRBD1 (6 bases). Germline CDR1 and CDR2: SEHNR and FQNEAQ (reference sequence). V was clipped by 6 bases and J by 8 bases, with 22 bases between them. The CDR3 runs 15 residues. The CDR3 DNA is TGTGCCAGCAGACTGTCAACAGGGAGCGGGGGAGGCTACACCTTC. Its translation is CASRLSTGSGGGYTF.

This chain connects TRBV10-1 to TRBJ2-7; D might be TRBD1 (6 bases). Deletions cut 0 bases from V and 0 bases from J, with 9 bases between. The CDR3 loop spans 15 amino acids. CDR1 and CDR2 from the germline V gene are WNHNN and SYGVQD (reference sequence). In DNA form, the CDR3 reads TGCGCCAGCAGTGAGTCACAGGGATTCTCCTACGAGCAGTACTTC. It is translated as CASSESQGFSYEQYF.

This clonotype was counted at least ten times. The chain is built from TRBV20-1 and TRBJ2-4, with 7 bases fitting TRBD1. Unmatched junction bases numbered 8, after V lost 5 bases and J lost 7 bases. This CDR3 spans 13 amino acids. Germline V gene data show CDR1 as DFQATT and CDR2 as SNEGSKA (reference sequence). Written as DNA, the CDR3 is TGCAGTGCTGACCTCGGGACAGATAACATTCAGTACTTC. This codes for CSADLGTDNIQYF.

In this sample, this clonotype turned up many times. The chain has TRBV28 and TRBJ2-7, with no clear D. Germline lookup yields CDR1 MDHEN and CDR2 SYDVKM. This CDR3 spans 10 amino acids. Trimming left V 5 bases short and J 7 bases short, with 6 bases between. The CDR3 loop reads CASSGWEQYF. In DNA form, the CDR3 reads TGTGCCAGCAGTGGGTGGGAGCAGTACTTC.

This clonotype was picked up many times. The gene calls are TRBV28 and TRBJ2-1; D ambiguous. V dropped 2 bases and J dropped 10 bases, with 3 bases sitting between them. Looked up from germline, CDR1 is MDHEN and CDR2 is SYDVKM. The CDR3 length is 10 residues. CDR3 sequence reads: CASSLGEQFF. CDR3 bases: TGTGCCAGCAGTTTAGGGGAGCAGTTCTTC.

This clonotype was picked up many times. CDR3 sequence reads: CAISDGTGRTDTQYF. In DNA form, the CDR3 reads TGTGCCATCAGTGACGGGACAGGTCGCACAGATACGCAGTATTTT. The chain has TRBV10-3 and TRBJ2-3; 8 nucleotides align to TRBD1. The CDR3 is 15 residues long. J gave up 1 base and V 3 bases, and 3 bases lay outside the gene matches. Germline CDR1 is ENHRY and CDR2 is SYGVKD.

This rearrangement joins TRBV5-1 to TRBJ2-1, with 8 bases identical to TRBD2. CDR1 and CDR2 (germline): SGHRS, YFSETQ. This CDR3 comprises 15 residues. Trimming at V came to 1 base and at J to 9 bases, leaving 9 bases not matched to a gene. The CDR3 here is CASSLISGGHSEQFF. CDR3 coding DNA: TGCGCCAGCAGCTTGATTTCGGGGGGGCATAGTGAGCAGTTCTTC.

The rearrangement links TRBV19 to TRBJ2-2; D is unclear. Germline V CDR1 and CDR2: LNHDA, SQIVND (reference sequence). Between the trimmed V and J ends, which lost 6 bases and 0 bases, there was a span of 8 bases. The CDR3 runs to 14 residues. The CDR3 coding sequence is TGTGCCAGTAGCTACAGTACGAACACCGGGGAGCTGTTTTTT. Translation gives CASSYSTNTGELFF.

This clonotype has a handful of counts. The chain carries TRBV20-1 and TRBJ2-5; D possibly corresponds to TRBD1 (5 bases). Germline V lookup: CDR1 DFQATT, CDR2 SNEGSKA (reference sequence). Trimming took 2 bases from V and 7 from J, leaving 5 bases between them. The CDR3 covers 10 residues. The CDR3 spells CSARRGTQYF. The CDR3 nucleotides are TGCAGTGCTAGAAGGGGGACCCAGTACTTC.

The table lists this clonotype with many counts. The rearrangement joins TRBV20-1 to TRBJ2-5; D may be TRBD2 (5 bases). The CDR3 consists of 12 residues. Germline CDR1 DFQATT, CDR2 SNEGSKA (reference sequence). V dropped 3 bases and J dropped 5 bases, with 10 bases sitting between them. CDR3 sequence reads: CSARPGMETQYF. The CDR3, as DNA: TGCAGTGCTAGGCCGGGGATGGAGACCCAGTACTTC.